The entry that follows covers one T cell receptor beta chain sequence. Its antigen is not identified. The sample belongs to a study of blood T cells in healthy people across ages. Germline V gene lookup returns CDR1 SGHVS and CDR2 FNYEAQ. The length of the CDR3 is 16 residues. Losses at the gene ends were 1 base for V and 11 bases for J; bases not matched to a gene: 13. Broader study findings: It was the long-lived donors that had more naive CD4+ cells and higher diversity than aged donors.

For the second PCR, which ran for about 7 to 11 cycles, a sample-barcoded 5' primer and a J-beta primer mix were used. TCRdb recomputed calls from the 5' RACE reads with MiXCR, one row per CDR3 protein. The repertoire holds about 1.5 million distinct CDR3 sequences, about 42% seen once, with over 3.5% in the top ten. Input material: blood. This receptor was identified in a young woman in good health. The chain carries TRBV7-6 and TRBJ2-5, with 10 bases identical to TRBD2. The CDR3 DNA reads TGTGCCAGCAGCTTAGGGGGTCAGGCTAGCGGGAGACAGCAGTACTTC. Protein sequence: CASSLGGQASGRQQYF.